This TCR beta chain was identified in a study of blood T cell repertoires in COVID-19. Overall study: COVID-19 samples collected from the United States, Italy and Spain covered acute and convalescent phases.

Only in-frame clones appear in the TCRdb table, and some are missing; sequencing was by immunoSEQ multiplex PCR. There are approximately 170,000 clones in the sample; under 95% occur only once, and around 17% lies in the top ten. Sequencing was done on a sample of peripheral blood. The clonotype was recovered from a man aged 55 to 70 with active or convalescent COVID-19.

The chain's CDR3 is CASSPEGAGNTDTQYF. In DNA form, the CDR3 reads TGTGCCAGCAGTCCCGAGGGGGCGGGCAACACAGATACGCAGTATTTT. The chain combines TRBV27 with TRBJ2-3, with 7 bases lining up with TRBD1. Trimming at V came to 5 bases and at J to 2 bases, leaving 10 bases not matched to a gene. Germline values: CDR1 MNHEY, CDR2 SMNVEV (reference sequence). This CDR3 spans 16 amino acids.